This T cell receptor beta chain was recorded in a study of regulatory T cells in long-lasting Graves disease (dated by TCRdb to 2020 to 2022). Concerning the study at large: Persistent Graves' disease was defined as persistently positive TSH receptor autoantibodies together with antithyroid drug treatment for over 5 years. Peripheral blood TCR sequencing and RNA sequencing compared persistent Graves' disease patients with newly diagnosed Graves' disease patients. The study took place in China and was registered as a clinical trial. A total of about 33 samples underwent TCR sequencing, from around 13 patients with persistent Graves' disease and some 20 patients with newly diagnosed Graves' disease. On average, persistent Graves' disease patients in the clinical cohort had been on antithyroid drugs for around 9.5 years. General conclusions and limits of the study: Sequencing and analysis were restricted to the TCR beta chain. Lower TCR Shannon entropy and fewer highly expanded clones were observed in persistent Graves' disease patients than in newly diagnosed patients, which suggested clonal expansion. As a limitation, the authors acknowledged that the small sample size may reduce accuracy. Persistent patients shared more public clonotypes among themselves (2,741) than newly diagnosed patients did (more than 850). Only peripheral blood was studied, because thyroid tissue, the primary lesion, was inaccessible.

In light of the paper, this sample's time point label describes: persistent/refractory GD, antithyroid drugs over 5 years with positive TRAb. For both TCR sequencing and RNA sequencing, RNA was extracted from PBMCs using TRIzol. The diagnosis of Graves' disease followed American Thyroid Association guidelines. Patients for the study were recruited at an endocrinology department in Xi'an, China. Each patient gave around 9.2 milliliters of peripheral blood, collected in an EDTA anticoagulant tube. Ficoll Paque Plus density gradient separation was used to isolate PBMCs, and no additional T cell sorting was done. An Agilent 2100 Bioanalyzer and agarose gel were used to check RNA quality, while a NanoDrop 2000 measured RNA concentration. Library prep was done by multiplex PCR. Sequencing instrument: Illumina HiSeq 4000. TCR beta libraries were built with iRepertoire HTBI primers and Arm-PCR amplification of CDR3 regions. Before sequencing, the PCR products underwent gel purification. The paper's processing steps were these. Gene usage analysis of CDR3 amino acid clonotypes relied on the approximately 60 TRBV and about 15 TRBJ segments identified across samples. COPE and FqMerger were used to merge filtered high-quality paired reads into contigs. Contigs were aligned with BLAST to IMGT TRBV, TRBD and TRBJ reference genes, and CDR3 was defined per IMGT. Any clonotype with a frequency above 0.1% was counted as a highly expanded clone. Repertoire diversity was measured by Shannon entropy, and V-J evenness by the Gini coefficient. A clonotype was considered public if more than one individual shared it. Using fastp at Q25 and MiXCR, TCRdb reprocessed the public reads and kept productive beta chains. Rows with a matching CDR3 protein are joined into one entry that keeps the most common DNA and genes. The V and J calls come from TCRdb's annotation, not from the publication. For this sample there are 300,000 to 500,000 distinct CDR3 sequences; around 20% appear just once. The ten largest make up 20% to 25% of the sample.

About this clonotype: This receptor's antigen is unknown. Base qualities are missing; no much larger clone stands one base away.

The sequenced sample was peripheral blood mononuclear cells (PBMCs), obtained when the disease was refractory, from a patient treated with antithyroid drugs. This clonotype was sampled from a female donor with Graves disease.

The DNA sequence is given as TGCAGTGCTAGAGATTCCATGGGCGAACTCTCCTACGAGCAGTACTTC. Its protein is CSARDSMGELSYEQYF. The sequence joins TRBV20-1 to TRBJ2-7; the D segment cannot be called with confidence. Sequences DFQATT (CDR1) and SNEGSKA (CDR2) are obtained from the germline V gene (reference sequence). Counted from cysteine to phenylalanine, this CDR3 has 16 amino acids. The kept DNA is CDR3 alone, 48 bases in frame from the first base. The junction shows trimming of 0 bases on V and 0 bases on J, plus 15 bases between the germline ends.